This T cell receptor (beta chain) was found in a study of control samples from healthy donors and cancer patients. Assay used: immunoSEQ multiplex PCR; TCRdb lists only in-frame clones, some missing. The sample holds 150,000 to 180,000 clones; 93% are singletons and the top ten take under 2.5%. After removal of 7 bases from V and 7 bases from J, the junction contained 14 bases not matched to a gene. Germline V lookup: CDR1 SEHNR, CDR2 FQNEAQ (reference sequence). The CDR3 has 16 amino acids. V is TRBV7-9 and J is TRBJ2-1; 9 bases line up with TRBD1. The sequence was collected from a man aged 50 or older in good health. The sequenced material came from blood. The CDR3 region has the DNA TGTGCCAGCACCCCTTGGGCGGGACAGGGTGGAAATGAGCAGTTCTTC. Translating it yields CASTPWAGQGGNEQFF.